The TCR beta chain under discussion was sequenced for a study of CD8+ T cells in alopecia areata. Study-level information: The share of scalp area affected provided the severity score for treated patients.

As for treatment: oral pan-JAK inhibitor, 5-10 mg twice daily. Isolation of CD4+ and CD8+ T cells from PBMCs was achieved by sorting. Extraction of RNA preceded its reverse transcription into cDNA, which served as the sequencing template. TCRdb's copy holds only in-frame clones and misses some; the assay was immunoSEQ multiplex PCR. The table lists roughly 120,000 clones, roughly 50% of them singletons. Overall study findings and caveats: Within the top 100, expanded CD8+ clones significantly decreased with tofacitinib, as did scalp clonality. Shared TCR sequences were less clear between patients than in mice, possibly partly from HLA diversity.

Comments on this clone: Its antigen is unknown.

V was shortened by 1 base and J by 0 bases, with 11 bases between the two germline ends. CDR3 length: 16 residues. The germline CDR1 and CDR2 sequences are LNHNV and YYDKDF (reference sequence). The source is a human donor with alopecia areata. V is TRBV15 and J is TRBJ2-3; D assignment may be TRBD1 or TRBD2 (5 bases each). The input for sequencing was CD8+ T cells sorted from blood, taken at week 24, from a patient treated with tofacitinib. This CDR3 is CATSRGGSGSTDTQYF. DNA for the CDR3: TGTGCCACCAGCAGAGGGGGGTCAGGAAGCACAGATACGCAGTATTTT.